The 15 T cell receptor beta chains listed next were all sequenced from one sample in a study of blood T cell repertoires in COVID-19. The data were produced by immunoSEQ multiplex PCR, yet TCRdb's version contains in-frame clones alone and is incomplete. The table lists 250,000 to 400,000 clones, 85% to 90% of them singletons. What was sequenced was peripheral blood. These receptors all stem from a young woman with COVID-19, enrolled during active disease.

The chain carries TRBV2 and TRBJ1-2, with a tentative D call TRBD1 (5 bases). The CDR3 is 15 amino acids. Deletions cut 3 bases from V and 0 bases from J, with 11 bases between. CDR1 and CDR2 (germline): SNHLY, FYNNEI. CDR3 amino acids: CASSDRDSANYGYTF. The CDR3, as DNA: TGTGCCAGCAGTGACCGGGACTCAGCTAACTATGGCTACACCTTC.

The chain uses TRBV3-1 (or the pseudogene TRBV3-2) and TRBJ1-6; tentatively, D is TRBD1 (5 bases). Germline V lookup: CDR1 LGHDT, CDR2 YNNKEL (reference sequence). The CDR3 sequence is 16 residues long. Trimming shortened V by 5 bases and J by 7 bases, and 18 bases separated the two germline ends. DNA for the CDR3: TGTGCCAGCAGCTCTCCCTCCGGACACTTCAATTCACCCCTCCACTTT. Translated: CASSSPSGHFNSPLHF.

This chain connects TRBV19 to TRBJ2-1; TRBD1 matches 8 bases. This CDR3 is 17 amino acids long. J lost 1 base, V lost 1 base, and 6 bases had no gene match. Germline loops: CDR1 LNHDA, CDR2 SQIVND (reference sequence). The CDR3 sequence is CASSIARGQQSYNEQFF. The CDR3 nucleotides are TGTGCCAGTAGTATAGCCAGGGGGCAACAGTCCTACAATGAGCAGTTCTTC.

The rearrangement links TRBV6-5 to TRBJ1-1; unclear D gene. There are 13 residues in the CDR3. Trimming took off 6 bases at V and 7 bases at J, with 15 bases between the two ends. The germline V gene encodes CDR1 MNHEY and CDR2 SVGAGI. The CDR3 loop is CASSGMEGGEAFF. The CDR3 DNA follows: TGTGCCAGCAGCGGTATGGAGGGCGGTGAAGCTTTCTTT.

This clone was observed a few times. The chain combines TRBV3-1 (or the pseudogene TRBV3-2) with TRBJ1-1; D is ambiguous. V was cut by 0 bases and J by 0 bases, with 11 bases left in between. The length of the CDR3 is 16 residues. The germline CDR1 and CDR2 sequences are LGHDT and YNNKEL (reference sequence). The CDR3 bases are TGTGCCAGCAGCCAAGACTACGGCGGAATGAACACTGAAGCTTTCTTT. Translated: CASSQDYGGMNTEAFF.

The V call is TRBV18, the J call TRBJ1-1; 11 nucleotides match TRBD1. V shed 4 bases and J 5 bases; nucleotides not matched to a gene: 9. The germline CDR1 and CDR2 sequences are KGHSH and LQKENI. The CDR3 extends over 16 amino acids. In nucleotides, the CDR3 is TGTGCCAGCTCACTATTCCCGGGACAGGGGGAAACTGAAGCTTTCTTT. This sequence encodes CASSLFPGQGETEAFF.

The chain recombines TRBV29-1 with TRBJ1-1; D unresolved. The CDR3 extends over 14 amino acids. From germline, CDR1 is SQVTM and CDR2 ANQGSEA. V was clipped by 4 bases and J by 6 bases, with 18 bases between them. CDR3 bases: TGCAGCGTTGGGAAGGCCCGGGATTTGTCTGAAGCTTTCTTT. It codes for CSVGKARDLSEAFF.

The chain employs TRBV9 and TRBJ1-3; 7 bases line up with TRBD1. Germline V CDR1 and CDR2: SGDLS, YYNGEE. This CDR3 region has 16 residues. Trimming took 3 bases from V and 0 from J; bases not matched to a gene: 6. In DNA form, the CDR3 reads TGTGCCAGCAGCGGATCGGGACAGTACTCTGGAAACACCATATATTTT. As protein: CASSGSGQYSGNTIYF.

V is TRBV29-1 and J is TRBJ1-1; 8 bases are a match to TRBD1. From germline, CDR1 is SQVTM and CDR2 ANQGSEA. This CDR3 has 12 residues. Trimming took 7 bases from V and 9 from J; bases not matched to a gene: 10. CDR3 protein: CSATGTGGQAFF. CDR3 in DNA: TGCAGCGCTACCGGGACAGGAGGCCAAGCTTTCTTT. The full variable domain, its missing parts supplied by reference TRBV29-1 and TRBJ1-1, is SAVISQKPSRDICQRGTSLTIQCQVDSQVTMMFWYRQQPGQSLTLIATANQGSEATYESGFVIDKFPISRPNLTFSTLTVSNMSPEDSSIYLCSATGTGGQAFFGQGTRLTVV.

The chain employs TRBV5-1 and TRBJ2-2, with TRBD1 matching over 8 bases. Germline V CDR1 and CDR2: SGHRS, YFSETQ. The CDR3 sequence is 16 residues long. J was trimmed by 4 bases and V by 2 bases; bases with no gene match: 7. The DNA of the CDR3 is TGCGCCAGCAGCTTAAGACAGGGGATGGGCACCGGGGAGCTGTTTTTT. This codes for CASSLRQGMGTGELFF.

The chain couples TRBV6-5 to TRBJ1-3, with D perhaps matching TRBD1 (5 bases). The CDR3 is 14 residues long. Germline assignment: CDR1 MNHEY and CDR2 SVGAGI. With 6 bases removed from V and 0 bases from J, the gap between germline ends came to 9 bases. Here the CDR3 reads CASSTDSSGNTIYF. The CDR3 nucleotides read TGTGCCAGCAGCACAGACAGCTCTGGAAACACCATATATTTT.

The rearrangement joins TRBV30 to TRBJ2-5; maybe TRBD2 (5 bases). In germline, CDR1 is GTSNPN, CDR2 SVGIG (reference sequence). The CDR3 totals 11 residues. Trimming took off 8 bases at V and 4 bases at J, with 11 bases between the two ends. The CDR3 DNA reads TGTGCCCGTCGGGCGGGAGAGACCCAGTACTTC. It encodes CARRAGETQYF.

The V call is TRBV10-2, the J call TRBJ2-4, with TRBD1 matching 7 bases. The J segment lost 1 base and the V segment lost 2 bases, leaving 11 bases of the junction unmatched. Germline CDR1 is WSHSY and CDR2 is SAAADI. The CDR3 totals 18 residues. CDR3 in DNA: TGCGCCAGCAGTGAGGGCAGGGGGTACCCCGTGGCCAAAAACATTCAGTACTTC. It is translated as CASSEGRGYPVAKNIQYF.

The chain uses TRBV6-4 and TRBJ1-1, with D possibly being TRBD1 (6 bases). The CDR3 is made up of 14 amino acids. CDR1 and CDR2 (germline): MRHNA, SNTAGT. The germline V and J ends were trimmed by 3 bases and 1 base, with 9 bases remaining between them. CDR3 amino acids: CASSDSDRNTEAFF. The DNA of the CDR3 is TGTGCCAGCAGTGATTCGGACAGGAACACTGAAGCTTTCTTT.

This chain uses TRBV19 with TRBJ2-7; D is possibly TRBD2 (5 bases). CDR3 size: 16 residues. Trimming took 3 bases from V and 0 from J, leaving 15 bases between them. Germline V gives CDR1 LNHDA, CDR2 SQIVND (reference sequence). Written as DNA, the CDR3 is TGTGCCAGTAGTATTATTTGGGAGCCGACCTCCTACGAGCAGTACTTC. This sequence encodes CASSIIWEPTSYEQYF.